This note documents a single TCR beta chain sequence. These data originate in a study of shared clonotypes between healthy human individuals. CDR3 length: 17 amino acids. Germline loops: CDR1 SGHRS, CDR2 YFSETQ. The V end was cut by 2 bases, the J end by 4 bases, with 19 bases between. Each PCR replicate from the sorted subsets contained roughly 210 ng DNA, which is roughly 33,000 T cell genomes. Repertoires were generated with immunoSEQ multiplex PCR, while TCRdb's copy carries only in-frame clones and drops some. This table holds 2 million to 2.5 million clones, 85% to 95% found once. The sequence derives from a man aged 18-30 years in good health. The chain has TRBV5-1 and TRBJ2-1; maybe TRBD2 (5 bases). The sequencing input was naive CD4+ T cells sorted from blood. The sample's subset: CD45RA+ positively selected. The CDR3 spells CASSFSGSGIIYNEQFF. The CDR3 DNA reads TGCGCCAGCAGCTTTTCGGGGTCAGGTATTATTTACAATGAGCAGTTCTTC. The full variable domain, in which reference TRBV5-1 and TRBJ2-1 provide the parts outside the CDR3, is KAGVTQTPRYLIKTRGQQVTLSCSPISGHRSVSWYQQTPGQGLQFLFEYFSETQRNKGNFPGRFSGRQFSNSRSEMNVSTLELGDSALYLCASSFSGSGIIYNEQFFGPGTRLTVL.